This TCR beta chain was obtained from a study of T cells in Graves' hyperthyroidism and ophthalmopathy. In the study overall: Initial diagnosis, before any treatment, was when peripheral blood was collected.

The germline V gene has CDR1 MNHEY and CDR2 SVGEGT. V dropped 5 bases and J dropped 8 bases, with 10 bases sitting between them. This CDR3 is 12 amino acids long. Each diagnosis was grounded in clinical symptoms, serum thyroxine and TRAb, thyroid ultrasound, and orbital computed tomography. The table lists this clonotype with a few counts. Its matching antigen is unknown. Broader study findings: Using 13 V-J features, a model discriminated ophthalmopathy from stable hyperthyroidism. Most clonotypes expanded in the thyroid (above 0.001) were also present in blood.

Researchers amplified the TCR beta CDR3 regions from RNA transcripts. Primed by the HTBI set, a first-round RT-PCR was run on the TCR CDR3. A single record per CDR3 protein comes from TCRdb applying MiXCR to the multiplex PCR reads. The repertoire holds around 400,000 distinct CDR3 sequences, with more than 15% as singletons. V usage is TRBV6-2 or TRBV6-3 and J usage is TRBJ2-1, with D uncertain. The material sequenced was blood. This TCR derives from a woman aged 18-30 years with Graves' hyperthyroidism that later progressed to Graves' ophthalmopathy. CDR3 protein: CASSPLGYEQFF. CDR3 sequence (DNA): TGTGCCAGCAGTCCTTTGGGCTATGAGCAGTTCTTC.